A selection of T cell receptor beta chains follows, all from one sample in a study of T cell responses to AZD1222 COVID-19 vaccine. Assay used: immunoSEQ multiplex PCR; TCRdb lists only in-frame clones, some missing. The sample yields fewer than 65,000 clones, 84% seen once. Specimen: peripheral blood, collected on day 0 of AZD1222 vaccination. All receptors come from an adult in good health. Each CDR3 is given with its conserved first and last residue. The D gene is left open where the match is weak. The size field is filled for only some rows; it gives once, few, many or a size class.

clone_size: NA
v_call: TRBV28
d_call: TRBD2
cdr3_length: 14
j_call: TRBJ2-3
cdr3_aa: CASSLAGESDTQYF
cdr3_nt: TGTGCCAGCAGTTTAGCGGGGGAATCGGATACGCAGTATTTT

clone_size: NA
v_call: TRBV18
d_call: NA
cdr3_length: 17
j_call: TRBJ2-1
cdr3_aa: CASSPLTAFTLYNEQFF
cdr3_nt: TGTGCCAGCTCACCACTAACAGCCTTTACCTTATACAATGAGCAGTTCTTC

clone_size: NA
v_call: TRBV6-6
d_call: TRBD1
cdr3_length: 17
j_call: TRBJ2-2
cdr3_aa: CASSLIPGQGGTGELFF
cdr3_nt: TGTGCCAGCAGTCTGATACCGGGACAGGGGGGAACCGGGGAGCTGTTTTTT

clone_size: NA
v_call: TRBV7-2
d_call: TRBD1
cdr3_length: 13
j_call: TRBJ1-2
cdr3_aa: CASSRDRDAGYTF
cdr3_nt: TGTGCCAGCAGCAGAGACAGGGATGCTGGCTACACCTTC

clone_size: NA
v_call: TRBV19
d_call: TRBD1
cdr3_length: 14
j_call: TRBJ2-1
cdr3_aa: CASSTGGSHSEQFF
cdr3_nt: TGTGCCAGTAGTACAGGGGGAAGCCACAGTGAGCAGTTCTTC

clone_size: NA
v_call: TRBV30
d_call: TRBD2
cdr3_length: 15
j_call: TRBJ2-1
cdr3_aa: CAWSVQAGVYNEQFF
cdr3_nt: TGTGCCTGGAGTGTACAAGCGGGGGTTTACAATGAGCAGTTCTTC

clone_size: large
v_call: TRBV6-5
d_call: NA
cdr3_length: 14
j_call: TRBJ2-2
cdr3_aa: CASPEQGDTGELFF
cdr3_nt: TGTGCCAGCCCCGAACAGGGAGACACCGGGGAGCTGTTTTTT

clone_size: NA
v_call: TRBV9
d_call: NA
cdr3_length: 14
j_call: TRBJ2-2
cdr3_aa: CASSVVANTGELFF
cdr3_nt: TGTGCCAGCAGCGTAGTCGCAAACACCGGGGAGCTGTTTTTT

clone_size: NA
v_call: TRBV7-3
d_call: NA
cdr3_length: 15
j_call: TRBJ1-3
cdr3_aa: CASSLTTGLGNTIYF
cdr3_nt: TGTGCCAGCAGCTTAACTACAGGGTTAGGAAACACCATATATTTT

clone_size: NA
v_call: TRBV7-6
d_call: NA
cdr3_length: 12
j_call: TRBJ2-5
cdr3_aa: CASLEERETQYF
cdr3_nt: TGTGCCAGCCTAGAGGAACGAGAGACCCAGTACTTC

clone_size: NA
v_call: TRBV5-1
d_call: NA
cdr3_length: 14
j_call: TRBJ1-1
cdr3_aa: CASSSGGRNTEAFF
cdr3_nt: TGCGCCAGCTCATCCGGAGGTCGGAACACTGAAGCTTTCTTT

clone_size: NA
v_call: TRBV11-2
d_call: NA
cdr3_length: 15
j_call: TRBJ1-2
cdr3_aa: CASSLDRRVGYGYTF
cdr3_nt: TGTGCCAGCAGCTTAGATCGGCGGGTAGGCTATGGCTACACCTTC

clone_size: NA
v_call: TRBV5-1
d_call: TRBD1
cdr3_length: 14
j_call: TRBJ1-2
cdr3_aa: CASSVRQGAGGYTF
cdr3_nt: TGCGCCAGCAGCGTCAGACAGGGGGCGGGTGGCTACACCTTC

clone_size: few
v_call: TRBV5-1
d_call: NA
cdr3_length: 14
j_call: TRBJ1-6
cdr3_aa: CASSEGAGESPLHF
cdr3_nt: TGCGCCAGCAGCGAAGGGGCAGGGGAGTCACCCCTCCACTTT

clone_size: once
v_call: TRBV19
d_call: TRBD2
cdr3_length: 16
j_call: TRBJ2-7
cdr3_aa: CASSIGAGEGRYEQYF
cdr3_nt: TGTGCCAGTAGTATCGGAGCGGGAGAAGGGCGATACGAGCAGTACTTC

clone_size: NA
v_call: TRBV18
d_call: NA
cdr3_length: 13
j_call: TRBJ1-4
cdr3_aa: CASSAGWNEKLFF
cdr3_nt: TGTGCCAGCTCGGCCGGCTGGAATGAAAAACTGTTTTTT